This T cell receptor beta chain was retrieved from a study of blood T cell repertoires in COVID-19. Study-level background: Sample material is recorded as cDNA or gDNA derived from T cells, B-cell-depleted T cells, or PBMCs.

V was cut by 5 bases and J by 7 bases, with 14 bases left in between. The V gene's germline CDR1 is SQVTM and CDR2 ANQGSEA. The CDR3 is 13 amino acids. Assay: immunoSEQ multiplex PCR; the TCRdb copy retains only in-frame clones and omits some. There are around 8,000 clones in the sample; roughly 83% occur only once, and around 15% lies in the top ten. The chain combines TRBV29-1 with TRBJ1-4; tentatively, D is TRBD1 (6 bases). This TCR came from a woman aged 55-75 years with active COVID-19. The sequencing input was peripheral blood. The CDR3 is CSVRTAGAEKLFF. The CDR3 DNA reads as TGCAGCGTTAGGACGGCGGGGGCTGAAAAACTGTTTTTT.